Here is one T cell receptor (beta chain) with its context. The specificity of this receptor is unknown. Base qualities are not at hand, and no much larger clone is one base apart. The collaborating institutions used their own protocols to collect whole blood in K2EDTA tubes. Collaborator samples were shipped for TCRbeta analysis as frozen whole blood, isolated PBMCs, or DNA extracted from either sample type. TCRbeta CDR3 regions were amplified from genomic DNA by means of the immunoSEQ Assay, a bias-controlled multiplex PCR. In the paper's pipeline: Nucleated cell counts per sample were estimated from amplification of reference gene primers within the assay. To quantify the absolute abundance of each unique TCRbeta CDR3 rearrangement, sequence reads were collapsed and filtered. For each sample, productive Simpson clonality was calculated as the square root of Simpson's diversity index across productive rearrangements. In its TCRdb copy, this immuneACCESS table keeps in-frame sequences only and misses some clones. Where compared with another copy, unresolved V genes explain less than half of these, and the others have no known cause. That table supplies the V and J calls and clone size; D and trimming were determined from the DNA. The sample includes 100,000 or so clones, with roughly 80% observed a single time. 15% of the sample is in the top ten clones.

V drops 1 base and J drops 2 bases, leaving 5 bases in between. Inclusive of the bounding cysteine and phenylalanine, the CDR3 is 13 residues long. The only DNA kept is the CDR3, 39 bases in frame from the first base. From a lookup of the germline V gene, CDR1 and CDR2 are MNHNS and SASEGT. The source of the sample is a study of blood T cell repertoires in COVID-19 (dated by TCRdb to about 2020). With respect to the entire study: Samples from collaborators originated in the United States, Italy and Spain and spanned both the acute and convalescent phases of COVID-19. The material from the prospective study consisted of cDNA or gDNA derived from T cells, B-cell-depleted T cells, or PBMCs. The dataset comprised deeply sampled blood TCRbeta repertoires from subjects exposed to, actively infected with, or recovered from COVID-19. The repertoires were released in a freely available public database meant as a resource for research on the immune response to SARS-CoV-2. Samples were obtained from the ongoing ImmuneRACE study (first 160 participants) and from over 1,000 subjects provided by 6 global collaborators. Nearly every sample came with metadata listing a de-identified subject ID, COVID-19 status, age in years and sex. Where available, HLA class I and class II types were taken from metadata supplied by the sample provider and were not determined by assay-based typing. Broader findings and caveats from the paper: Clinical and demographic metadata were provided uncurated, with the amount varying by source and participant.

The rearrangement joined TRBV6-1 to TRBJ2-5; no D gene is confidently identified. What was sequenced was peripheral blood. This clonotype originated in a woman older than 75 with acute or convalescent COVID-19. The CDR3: CASSEVRQETQYF. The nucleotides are TGTGCCAGCAGTGAAGTTCGGCAAGAGACCCAGTACTTC.